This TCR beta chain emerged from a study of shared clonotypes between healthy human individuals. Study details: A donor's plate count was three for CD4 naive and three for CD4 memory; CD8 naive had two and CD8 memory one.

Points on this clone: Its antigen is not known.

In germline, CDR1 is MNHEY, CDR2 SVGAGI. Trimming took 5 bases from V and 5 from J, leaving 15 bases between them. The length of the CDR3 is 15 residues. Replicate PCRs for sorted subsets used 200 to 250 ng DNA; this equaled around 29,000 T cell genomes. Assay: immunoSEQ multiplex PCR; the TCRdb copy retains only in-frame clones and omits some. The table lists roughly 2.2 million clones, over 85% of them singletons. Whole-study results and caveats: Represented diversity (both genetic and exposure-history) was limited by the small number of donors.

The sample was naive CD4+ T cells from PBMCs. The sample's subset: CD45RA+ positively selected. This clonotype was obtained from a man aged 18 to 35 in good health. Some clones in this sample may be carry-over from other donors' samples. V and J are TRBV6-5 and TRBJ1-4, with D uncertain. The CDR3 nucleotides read TGTGCCAGCAGTCTGACCGGTACGCTCAATGAAAAACTGTTTTTT. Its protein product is CASSLTGTLNEKLFF.